Each of the 19 T cell receptor beta chains below was sequenced from the same sample in a study of T cells in Graves' hyperthyroidism and ophthalmopathy. TCR beta CDR3 regions were amplified from RNA. HTBI primers were used for first-round RT-PCR of the TCR CDR3. Using its own MiXCR run on the multiplex PCR reads, TCRdb lists one record per CDR3 protein. The sample has a few hundred thousand distinct CDR3 sequences; over 45% are singletons. The sequencing input was peripheral blood or thyroid tissue (not recorded which). The source of these receptors is an adult woman with Graves' disease, either hyperthyroidism or ophthalmopathy (not recorded which).

Worth noting for this clonotype: A much more abundant neighbour one base away suggests this may be a read error. This sequence joins TRBV9 and TRBJ2-7; 8 positions match TRBD2. Per the germline V gene, CDR1 is SGDLS and CDR2 is YYNGEE. This CDR3 comprises 12 residues. J was trimmed by 6 bases and V by 4 bases; bases with no gene match: 3. CDR3 amino acids: CASSPGGAEQYF. The DNA of the CDR3 is TGTGCCAGCAGCCCCGGGGGGGCCGAGCAGTACTTC.

This clonotype has only one observation. The CDR3, as DNA: TGTGCCAGCAGTTTTGGCACAGACGAGACCCAGTACTTC. Protein: CASSFGTDETQYF. V usage is TRBV12-3 or TRBV12-4 and J usage is TRBJ2-5, with no clear D. The ends were cut back, 3 bases at V and 5 bases at J, with 10 bases in the middle. The CDR3 totals 13 residues.

The V and J genes are TRBV5-1 and TRBJ1-5; D is perhaps TRBD1 (6 bases). Germline V gene data show CDR1 as SGHRS and CDR2 as YFSETQ. Trimming pared 4 bases from V and 4 bases from J, leaving 21 bases between. The length of the CDR3 is 17 residues. CDR3 DNA sequence: TGCGCCAGCAGCCTTCAACCTCAGGGGTTTAGTAATCAGCCCCAGCATTTT. Translation gives CASSLQPQGFSNQPQHF.

This clonotype was recorded a few times. The gene calls are TRBV7-2 and TRBJ2-5; 12 bases align to TRBD2. Germline V gene data show CDR1 as SGHTA and CDR2 as FQGNSA. The V and J ends lost 1 base and 5 bases, in that order; junction bases with no gene match: 8. This CDR3 is built from 17 residues. Here the CDR3 reads CASSLGLAGGPGETQYF. CDR3 coding DNA: TGTGCCAGCAGCTTAGGGCTAGCGGGAGGGCCGGGGGAGACCCAGTACTTC.

About this clonotype itself: The junction does not match germline at one end; this may be a read error. The rearrangement joins TRBV5-1 to TRBJ2-5; D ambiguous. CDR3 length: 16 residues. The germline CDR1 and CDR2 sequences are SGHRS and YFSETQ. For the CDR3, the DNA is TGCGCCAGCAGCTTGGGAGGCAGGTCAGTCCAAGAGACCCAGCACTTC. Its translation is CASSLGGRSVQETQHF.

The genes are TRBV10-3 and TRBJ2-7; D is unclear. Germline CDR1 reads ENHRY; CDR2 reads SYGVKD. The CDR3 is 11 residues long. The V end was cut by 3 bases, the J end by 4 bases, with 4 bases between. CDR3 bases: TGTGCCATCAGTGATGGATACGAGCAGTACTTC. This gives the protein CAISDGYEQYF.

Turning to this clonotype: The germline gene is not matched at one end of the junction; a read error may be the cause. The V and J genes are TRBV7-9 and TRBJ1-6; D gene ambiguous. There are 11 residues in the CDR3. Germline CDR1 reads SEHNR; CDR2 reads FQNEAQ (reference sequence). CDR3 sequence (DNA): TGTGCCAGCAGCTTGGGGTCACCCCTCCGCTTT. Residues: CASSLGSPLRF.

The chain recombines TRBV2 with TRBJ1-4; TRBD1 aligns across 11 bases. Germline trimming cut 6 bases from V and 10 bases from J; bases unmatched to any gene: 1. Germline V gene lookup returns CDR1 SNHLY and CDR2 FYNNEI. This CDR3 is built from 12 residues. The DNA of the CDR3 is TGTGCCAGCAGCGGACAGGGGGCAAAACTGTTTTTT. Encoded protein: CASSGQGAKLFF.

This clonotype showed up many times. The chain couples TRBV19 to TRBJ1-1, with D possibly being TRBD1 (5 bases). CDR1 and CDR2 (germline): LNHDA, SQIVND (reference sequence). The CDR3 is made up of 13 amino acids. V was clipped by 4 bases and J by 6 bases, with 12 bases between them. The CDR3 DNA reads TGTGCCAGTAGTAATCAGGGTCTGGCTGAAGCTTTCTTT. This encodes CASSNQGLAEAFF.

The chain employs TRBV9 and TRBJ2-5, with 8 bases identical to TRBD2. V dropped 4 bases and J dropped 1; count of bases not matched to a gene: 6. This CDR3 is 15 amino acids long. From germline, CDR1 is SGDLS and CDR2 YYNGEE. CDR3 sequence reads: CASSSRTSFQETQYF. The CDR3 bases are TGTGCCAGCAGCTCGCGGACTAGCTTCCAAGAGACCCAGTACTTC.

Remarks on this clonotype: Lacking the conserved final phenylalanine or tryptophan, this CDR3 likely reflects a read error. V usage is TRBV12-3 or TRBV12-4 and J usage is TRBJ2-6; no definite D call. The CDR3 spans 13 residues. With 2 bases removed from V and 2 bases from J, the gap between germline ends came to 1 base. CDR3 amino acids: CASSLPGANVLTQ. CDR3 DNA sequence: TGTGCCAGCAGTTTACCTGGGGCCAACGTCCTGACTCAA.

The chain combines TRBV15 with TRBJ2-5, with 10 positions matching TRBD2. The CDR3 loop spans 18 amino acids. CDR1 and CDR2 from the germline V gene are LNHNV and YYDKDF (reference sequence). The ends lost 0 bases at V and 0 bases at J; junction bases unmatched: 7. The CDR3 DNA reads as TGTGCCACCAGCAGAGACATAACTAGCGGGACCTACCAAGAGACCCAGTACTTC. It codes for CATSRDITSGTYQETQYF.

This clonotype came up a few times. The CDR3 loop reads CASSDPGQGLETQYF. CDR3 sequence (DNA): TGCGCCAGCAGCGACCCAGGACAGGGGTTGGAGACCCAGTACTTC. This chain links TRBV5-1 with TRBJ2-5, with 9 bases aligning to TRBD1. Germline V gene sequence: CDR1 SGHRS, CDR2 YFSETQ. CDR3 length: 15 amino acids. With 4 bases clipped from V and 5 bases from J, the junction kept 9 bases outside the gene matches.

V and J are TRBV29-1 and TRBJ2-5; a possible D gene is TRBD1 (6 bases). Trimming left V 6 bases short and J 4 bases short, with 15 bases between. CDR3 length equals 13 residues. Germline lookup yields CDR1 SQVTM and CDR2 ANQGSEA. CDR3 amino acids: CSVRQGRRETQYF. As DNA, the CDR3 is TGCAGCGTAAGGCAGGGGAGACGAGAGACCCAGTACTTC. The entire variable domain, with the rest obtained from reference TRBV29-1 and TRBJ2-5, is as follows: SAVISQKPSRDICQRGTSLTIQCQVDSQVTMMFWYRQQPGQSLTLIATANQGSEATYESGFVIDKFPISRPNLTFSTLTVSNMSPEDSSIYLCSVRQGRRETQYFGPGTRLLVL.

Concerning this clonotype: A read error may explain this, as a much larger clone is one base away. The chain uses TRBV15 and TRBJ1-2; D gene uncertain. The CDR3 is made up of 11 amino acids. Germline lookup yields CDR1 LNHNV and CDR2 YYDKDF (reference sequence). The CDR3 loop reads CDSSFRYGYTF. CDR3 sequence (DNA): TGTGACAGCAGTTTCCGCTATGGCTACACCTTC.

The chain is built from TRBV10-3 and TRBJ1-2, with a possible D match to TRBD1 (5 bases). Germline CDR1 and CDR2: ENHRY and SYGVKD. This CDR3 contains 13 residues. V lost 4 bases, J lost 8 bases, and 14 bases lay in between. The CDR3 coding sequence is TGTGCCATCAGTGTAGGGCCGGGGGACGGCTACACCTTC. Protein product: CAISVGPGDGYTF.

V and J are TRBV25-1 and TRBJ2-2; D is ambiguous. From germline, CDR1 is MGHDK and CDR2 SYGVNS. The CDR3 has 15 amino acids. Trimming left V 3 bases short and J 7 bases short, with 15 bases between. CDR3 bases: TGTGCCAGCAGTGACCAAGCCGGGTTAGGCGGGGAGCTGTTTTTT. Residues: CASSDQAGLGGELFF. The full variable domain, rest sourced from reference TRBV25-1 and TRBJ2-2, is EADIYQTPRYLVIGTGKKITLECSQTMGHDKMYWYQQDPGMELHLIHYSYGVNSTEKGDLSSESTVSRIRTEHFPLTLESARPSHTSQYLCASSDQAGLGGELFFGEGSRLTVL.

As DNA, the CDR3 is TGTGCCAGCAGCTTATTTGTTGGGGGGACAGCCTACGAGCAGTACTTC. This encodes CASSLFVGGTAYEQYF. The chain is built from TRBV7-2 and TRBJ2-7; possibly TRBD1 for D (7 bases). Per germline, CDR1 SGHTA and CDR2 FQGNSA. This CDR3 region has 16 residues. Trimming removed 2 bases from V and 2 bases from J, with 16 bases in between.

This clonotype was recorded a few times. The rearrangement links TRBV7-2 to TRBJ1-3; 12 nucleotides agree with TRBD1. CDR3 size: 15 residues. Germline V gives CDR1 SGHTA, CDR2 FQGNSA. Trimming cost V 5 bases and J 5 bases; bases outside gene matches: 4. This CDR3 is CASSKGTGGRNTIYF. The CDR3 nucleotides read TGTGCCAGCAGCAAAGGGACAGGGGGCAGAAACACCATATATTTT.